This T cell receptor (beta chain) was found in a study of PD-L1 blockade in urothelial cancer. On the study more broadly: Atezolizumab 1,200 mg was given intravenously every 3 weeks, starting 2014. Male sex and bladder-origin urothelial cancer characterized about 85% of the 29 patients. Each patient had 0 to 3 earlier chemotherapy regimens. After treatment start, blood was analyzed at 3 weeks (second dose) and at 6 weeks.

The data were produced by immunoSEQ multiplex PCR, yet TCRdb's version contains in-frame clones alone and is incomplete. The sample holds roughly 55,000 clones, around 84% seen once. Time point meaning: pretreatment peripheral blood. The germline V gene encodes CDR1 LGHNA and CDR2 YNFKEQ. V was shortened by 0 bases and J by 5 bases, with 4 bases between the two germline ends. The CDR3 contains 12 residues. The sequence derives from a man between 60 and 70 years old with urothelial cancer. This sequence joins TRBV4-2 and TRBJ2-5, with D unclear. Sequencing was performed on PBMCs, taken around atezolizumab (anti-PD-L1) treatment. CDR3 residues: CASSQDSETQYF. The CDR3 DNA is TGTGCCAGCAGCCAAGACTCGGAGACCCAGTACTTC.